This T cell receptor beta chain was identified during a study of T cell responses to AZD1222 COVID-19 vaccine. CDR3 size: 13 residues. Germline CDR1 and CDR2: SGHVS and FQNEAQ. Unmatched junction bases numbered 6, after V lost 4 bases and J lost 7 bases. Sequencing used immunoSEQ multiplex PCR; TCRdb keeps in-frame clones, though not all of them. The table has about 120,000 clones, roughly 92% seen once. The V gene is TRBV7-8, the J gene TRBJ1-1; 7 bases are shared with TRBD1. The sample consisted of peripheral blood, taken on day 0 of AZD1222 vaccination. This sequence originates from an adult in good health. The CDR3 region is CASSSTGDGEAFF. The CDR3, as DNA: TGTGCCAGCAGCTCAACAGGGGACGGTGAAGCTTTCTTT.